This TCR beta chain was retrieved from a study of chronic HIV infection and antiretroviral therapy. This clonotype has a single count. The junction departs from the called germline gene at one end, perhaps through a read error. TCRdb ran MiXCR on the 5' RACE reads and lists one entry per CDR3 protein. The sample has 39,000 or so distinct CDR3 sequences, around 8.7% seen once; the top ten hold 2.9%. This TCR was recovered from an adult who had HIV and had not received antiretroviral therapy, or was an uninfected healthy control (not recorded which). Sequenced material: peripheral blood.

This CDR3 is CAGSLGPMNTEAFF. CDR3 DNA sequence: TGTGCCGGCAGTTTGGGACCGATGAACACTGAAGCTTTCTTT. The chain carries TRBV28 and TRBJ1-1; D might be TRBD1 (5 bases). The germline V gene has CDR1 MDHEN and CDR2 SYDVKM. CDR3 length equals 14 residues.